The 24 T cell receptor beta chains below were found in one sample sequenced in a study of CD8 T cells in Susac syndrome. Reverse transcription of about 0.5 to 1 ug RNA used random hexamers. MiXCR, applied by TCRdb to the immunoSEQ multiplex PCR reads, yields one record per CDR3 protein. The table has about 60,000 distinct CDR3 sequences, about 94% seen once; the top ten hold 0.56%. Sequenced: CD8+ T cells from PBMCs. The source of these receptors is a human donor with multiple sclerosis.

The chain carries TRBV15 and TRBJ1-1; TRBD1 is a possible D gene (5 bases). V lost 5 bases, J lost 3 bases, and 7 bases lay in between. Germline V gene data show CDR1 as LNHNV and CDR2 as YYDKDF (reference sequence). CDR3 length: 12 residues. In DNA form, the CDR3 reads TGTGCCACCAGCTGGGGGGACACTGAAGCTTTCTTT. Its translation: CATSWGDTEAFF.

The V call is TRBV15, the J call TRBJ2-2; a weak D match, TRBD2 (6 bases). Trimming cost V 8 bases and J 4 bases, with 11 bases left between them. The CDR3 extends over 13 amino acids. In germline, CDR1 is LNHNV, CDR2 YYDKDF (reference sequence). The CDR3 coding sequence is TGTGCCACCGGGTGGGGGGTCACCGGGGAGCTGTTTTTT. This gives the protein CATGWGVTGELFF.

This chain links TRBV6-6 with TRBJ1-6; 7 nucleotides line up with TRBD1. From germline, CDR1 is MNHNY and CDR2 SVGAGI (reference sequence). Unmatched junction bases numbered 7, after V lost 8 bases and J lost 6 bases. The CDR3 sequence is 14 residues long. This chain's CDR3 is CASDGGQSNSPLHF. CDR3 bases: TGTGCCAGCGACGGGGGACAGAGTAATTCACCCCTCCACTTT.

This CDR3 reads CASTVTGANVLTF. The CDR3 coding sequence is TGTGCCAGCACGGTAACAGGGGCCAACGTCCTGACTTTC. The V gene is TRBV9, the J gene TRBJ2-6, with unresolved D. Deletions cut 6 bases from V and 4 bases from J, with 8 bases between. Looked up from germline, CDR1 is SGDLS and CDR2 is YYNGEE. The CDR3 runs to 13 residues. The full variable domain, its missing parts supplied by reference TRBV9 and TRBJ2-6, is DSGVTQTPKHLITATGQRVTLRCSPRSGDLSVYWYQQSLDQGLQFLIQYYNGEERAKGNILERFSAQQFPDLHSELNLSSLELGDSALYFCASTVTGANVLTFGAGSRLTVL.

CDR3 sequence (DNA): TGTGCCAGCAGTGACAGCTTCCTCTATGGCTACACCTTC. Translating it yields CASSDSFLYGYTF. The chain carries TRBV25-1 and TRBJ1-2; D remains ambiguous. The CDR3 is 13 amino acids. Trimming cost V 3 bases and J 4 bases, with 9 bases left between them. The germline CDR1 and CDR2 sequences are MGHDK and SYGVNS.

V is TRBV13 and J is TRBJ2-1, with 9 positions matching TRBD2. The CDR3 has 16 amino acids. Looked up from germline, CDR1 is PRHDT and CDR2 is FYEKMQ (reference sequence). Losses at the gene ends were 6 bases for V and 10 bases for J; bases not matched to a gene: 16. CDR3 sequence (DNA): TGTGCCAGCAGTCTCGCCGGGGTAGCGGGAGTTTACGAGCAGTTCTTC. Translating gives CASSLAGVAGVYEQFF.

The V call is TRBV7-9, the J call TRBJ1-2; TRBD1 matches at 10 bases. This CDR3 is built from 17 residues. Germline V gene data show CDR1 as SEHNR and CDR2 as FQNEAQ (reference sequence). V shed 5 bases, J shed 0 bases, and the junction held 9 bases outside the gene matches. The CDR3 nucleotides are TGTGCCAGCAGCGCGCCCGGGACAGGGGATACTAACTATGGCTACACCTTC. As protein: CASSAPGTGDTNYGYTF. Together with reference TRBV7-9 and TRBJ1-2, the CDR3 gives the full variable domain: DTGVSQNPRHKITKRGQNVTFRCDPISEHNRLYWYRQTLGQGPEFLTYFQNEAQLEKSRLLSDRFSAERPKGSFSTLEIQRTEQGDSAMYLCASSAPGTGDTNYGYTFGSGTRLTVV.

The chain uses TRBV12-3 or TRBV12-4 and TRBJ2-7; D unresolved. Trimming left V 1 base short and J 3 bases short, with 7 bases between. The CDR3 spans 13 residues. CDR3 protein: CASSLVSFYEQYF. CDR3 bases: TGTGCCAGCAGTTTAGTGTCTTTCTACGAGCAGTACTTC.

The chain uses TRBV5-4 and TRBJ2-1, with D possibly matching TRBD2 (5 bases). V lost 4 bases and J 4 bases, leaving 12 bases between the germline ends. The CDR3 is 14 residues long. CDR1 and CDR2 (germline): SGHNT, YYREEE (reference sequence). The CDR3 DNA sequence: TGTGCCAGCAGCCAAAAGACTAAATACAATGAGCAGTTCTTC. It encodes CASSQKTKYNEQFF.

This rearrangement joins TRBV7-6 to TRBJ2-1, with 9 positions matching TRBD1. The germline V gene encodes CDR1 SGHVS and CDR2 FNYEAQ. The CDR3 runs to 17 residues. Trimming removed 1 base from V and 4 bases from J; junction bases left unmatched: 8. CDR3 DNA sequence: TGTGCCAGCAGCTTAGTACTGGTGGGACAGGGTTACAATGAGCAGTTCTTC. Its protein is CASSLVLVGQGYNEQFF.

By sample fraction, this clonotype is medium-sized. Here the CDR3 DNA reads TGCGCCAGCAGCCAAGATCCGGGGGGACAGGCCTACGAGCAGTACTTC. Translating it yields CASSQDPGGQAYEQYF. The chain couples TRBV4-1 to TRBJ2-7; D may be TRBD1 (8 bases). The germline gives CDR1 MGHRA, CDR2 YSYEKL. Deletions cut 0 bases from V and 2 bases from J, with 14 bases between. The CDR3 loop spans 16 amino acids.

The genes are TRBV7-9 and TRBJ2-5; D possibly uses TRBD1 or TRBD2 (5 bases each). The CDR3 length is 13 residues. The V gene's germline CDR1 is SEHNR and CDR2 FQNEAQ (reference sequence). V gave up 2 bases and J gave up 4 bases, with 8 bases separating them. CDR3 loop: CASSLNGGETQYF. In DNA, the CDR3 is TGTGCCAGCAGCTTAAATGGGGGAGAGACCCAGTACTTC.

This clonotype has only one observation. The chain has TRBV30 and TRBJ1-2, with D unresolved. The CDR3 spans 10 residues. The germline CDR1 and CDR2 sequences are GTSNPN and SVGIG (reference sequence). The CDR3 bases are TGTGGCCTTAGAAGCTATGGCTACACCTTC. It encodes CGLRSYGYTF. Full variable domain (rest looked up from reference TRBV30 and TRBJ1-2): SQTIHQWPATLVQPVGSPLSLECTVEGTSNPNLYWYRQAAGRGLQLLFYSVGIGQISSEVPQNLSASRPQDRQFILSSKKLLLSDSGFYLCGLRSYGYTFGSGTRLTVV.

The chain combines TRBV9 with TRBJ1-5; TRBD1 might be the D (6 bases). The CDR3 is made up of 15 amino acids. The germline V gene encodes CDR1 SGDLS and CDR2 YYNGEE. V lost 0 bases to trimming and J lost 5 bases, with 12 bases between them. CDR3 amino acids: CASSVGGGDDQPQHF. The CDR3 coding sequence is TGTGCCAGCAGCGTAGGTGGGGGCGACGATCAGCCCCAGCATTTT.

The chain uses TRBV27 and TRBJ2-3; D might be TRBD2 (6 bases). The CDR3 is made up of 15 amino acids. V lost 5 bases to trimming and J lost 7 bases, with 19 bases between them. Germline V lookup: CDR1 MNHEY, CDR2 SMNVEV (reference sequence). CDR3 loop: CASSPRDSASHTQYF. The CDR3 DNA reads as TGTGCCAGCAGTCCCCGGGACTCCGCAAGCCATACGCAGTATTTT.

The J gene is TRBJ2-1, the V gene TRBV5-4; 8 bases are a match to TRBD1. The germline V gene has CDR1 SGHNT and CDR2 YYREEE (reference sequence). The CDR3 sequence is 16 residues long. J was trimmed by 0 bases and V by 5 bases; bases with no gene match: 7. Here the CDR3 DNA reads TGTGCCAGCAGTTCAGGACAGGGTAGCTCCTACAATGAGCAGTTCTTC. Residues: CASSSGQGSSYNEQFF.

CDR3 sequence: CASTPNRQETQYF. CDR3 sequence (DNA): TGTGCCAGCACCCCCAACAGGCAAGAGACCCAGTACTTC. The gene calls are TRBV6-5 and TRBJ2-5; tentative D call: TRBD1 (5 bases). The V gene lost 7 bases and the J gene lost 2 bases, with 11 bases spanning the gap. The CDR3 sequence is 13 residues long. Germline V CDR1 and CDR2: MNHEY, SVGAGI.

V usage is TRBV4-1 and J usage is TRBJ1-1, with D possibly being TRBD1 (6 bases). The CDR3 length is 15 residues. V was trimmed by 0 bases and J by 5 bases, leaving 13 bases between them. The germline gives CDR1 MGHRA, CDR2 YSYEKL. The CDR3, as DNA: TGCGCCAGCAGCCAAGATGCGGGGGCTGGGACTGAAGCTTTCTTT. It codes for CASSQDAGAGTEAFF.

This clonotype was recorded once. This chain's CDR3 is CASSFLALGEQYF. CDR3 DNA: TGTGCCAGCAGCTTCTTGGCCCTCGGCGAGCAGTACTTC. J is TRBJ2-7 and V is TRBV11-2, with D uncertain. The CDR3 runs 13 residues. V was cut by 3 bases and J by 6 bases, with 12 bases left in between. The germline V gene has CDR1 SGHAT and CDR2 FQNNGV. The variable domain in full, completed from reference TRBV11-2 and TRBJ2-7, reads EAGVAQSPRYKIIEKRQSVAFWCNPISGHATLYWYQQILGQGPKLLIQFQNNGVVDDSQLPKDRFSAERLKGVDSTLKIQPAKLEDSAVYLCASSFLALGEQYFGPGTRLTVT.

The chain recombines TRBV4-1 with TRBJ2-7; perhaps TRBD1 as D (6 bases). Trimming took 1 base from V and 7 from J, leaving 14 bases between them. The CDR3 runs 14 residues. Looked up from germline, CDR1 is MGHRA and CDR2 is YSYEKL. Written as DNA, the CDR3 is TGCGCCAGCAGCCAAGGGGGGCTTAGCAGGGAGCAGTACTTC. Translating it yields CASSQGGLSREQYF.

The chain links TRBV12-3 or TRBV12-4 to TRBJ2-7; D is undetermined. The V end lost 5 bases, the J end lost 5 bases, and 13 bases lay between the germline ends. This CDR3 region has 13 residues. CDR3 DNA sequence: TGTGCCAGCAGTCCATCTACGCCGCACGAGCAGTACTTC. This codes for CASSPSTPHEQYF.

A few counts support this clonotype. V is TRBV9 and J is TRBJ1-1; tentatively, D is TRBD1 (5 bases). The CDR3 contains 13 residues. The V and J ends lost 3 bases and 7 bases respectively, with 13 bases between them. Germline V gene lookup returns CDR1 SGDLS and CDR2 YYNGEE. CDR3 sequence reads: CASSAWGGYEAFF. CDR3 nucleotides: TGTGCCAGCAGCGCCTGGGGGGGGTATGAAGCTTTCTTT.

The chain carries TRBV9 and TRBJ2-7; D is possibly TRBD2 (6 bases). The V end was cut by 3 bases, the J end by 5 bases, with 12 bases between. Germline V gives CDR1 SGDLS, CDR2 YYNGEE. The CDR3 consists of 13 residues. The CDR3 spells CASSDRELHEQYF. CDR3 coding DNA: TGTGCCAGCAGCGACCGGGAGCTCCACGAGCAGTACTTC.

This clonotype was counted once. The V call is TRBV23-1, the J call TRBJ1-5, with 7 positions matching TRBD1. TRBV23-1 is an open reading frame whose function is uncertain. After removal of 6 bases from V and 2 bases from J, the junction contained 4 bases not matched to a gene. This CDR3 region has 14 residues. The CDR3 reads CASRPGQCNQPQHF. The CDR3 DNA reads as TGCGCCAGCAGACCGGGACAGTGCAATCAGCCCCAGCATTTT.